The present T cell receptor beta chain was sequenced within a study of blood T cell repertoires in COVID-19. In this sample, this clone turned up a few times. Libraries were prepared by immunoSEQ multiplex PCR; TCRdb keeps only in-frame clonotypes and omits some of them. The table lists 150,000 to 200,000 clones, less than 80% of them singletons. CDR1 and CDR2 (germline): SGHAT, FQNNGV. This CDR3 contains 16 residues. V was pared by 1 base and J by 6 bases, with 11 bases of the junction left unmatched. The chain joins TRBV11-2 to TRBJ1-2; 7 bases align to TRBD1. The receptor's source is a middle-aged man who had recovered from COVID-19. Material for sequencing was peripheral blood. The CDR3 coding sequence is TGTGCCAGCAGCTTAGCGAGGGCAAACAGGGGCCATGGCTACACCTTC. This encodes CASSLARANRGHGYTF.